Listed here are 5 T cell receptor beta chains from one sample, sequenced in a study of metastatic and nonmetastatic thyroid tumors. All patients were treatment-naive before thyroid surgery. TCRdb reanalyzed the PCR reads with MiXCR. The sample shows fewer than 40,000 clones, about a sixth of them seen only once. Sequenced input: blood. Receptors were obtained from a male donor with papillary thyroid cancer or a benign thyroid nodule (not recorded which). Some clones in this sample may be carry-over from other donors' samples.

The chain links TRBV6-1 to TRBJ2-7, with a weak D call TRBD1 (6 bases). Trimming left V 7 bases short and J 1 base short, with 17 bases between. The CDR3 totals 15 residues. Germline V gene data show CDR1 as MNHNS and CDR2 as SASEGT. CDR3 bases: TGTGCCAGCAAACCCTCCGCGACAGGATCCTACGAGCAGTACTTC. It codes for CASKPSATGSYEQYF.

This clone has just a few counts. Given a much more abundant clone one base away, this may be a read error. J is TRBJ1-1 and V is TRBV15; D is ambiguous. Trimming removed 1 base at V and 6 bases at J, with 9 bases between. CDR1 LNHNV and CDR2 YYDKDF come from the germline V gene (reference sequence). The CDR3 sequence is 13 residues long. The CDR3 bases are TGTGCCACCAGCAGAGTTGCCGGAGCTGAAGCTTTCTTT. It encodes CATSRVAGAEAFF.

V gene TRBV11-2 combines with J gene TRBJ2-1; 10 positions match TRBD2. The CDR3 is 15 amino acids. The V segment lost 6 bases and the J segment 8 bases; nucleotides outside the gene matches: 10. Germline values: CDR1 SGHAT, CDR2 FQNNGV. Here the CDR3 reads CASRRLAGGHDEQFF. In nucleotides, the CDR3 is TGTGCCAGCAGGCGTTTAGCGGGGGGTCATGATGAGCAGTTCTTC.

Note on this clone: A much larger clone is a single base away; this may be a read error. V gene TRBV9 combines with J gene TRBJ2-5; D unclear. The CDR3 contains 14 residues. Germline assignment: CDR1 SGDLS and CDR2 YYNGEE. The CDR3 loop reads CAGSVEGNQETQYF. DNA of the CDR3: TGTGCCGGCAGCGTAGAAGGCAACCAAGAGACCCAGTACTTC.

This clone has more than one count but fewer than ten. An end of the junction differs from the germline gene, which may be a read error. V usage is TRBV27 and J usage is TRBJ2-1; no definite D call. The germline gives CDR1 MNHEY, CDR2 SMNVEV (reference sequence). The CDR3 is made up of 14 amino acids. The CDR3, as DNA: TGTGCCAGCAGTTTATCCGGCGTTTACAATGAGCATTTCTTC. Its translation is CASSLSGVYNEHFF.